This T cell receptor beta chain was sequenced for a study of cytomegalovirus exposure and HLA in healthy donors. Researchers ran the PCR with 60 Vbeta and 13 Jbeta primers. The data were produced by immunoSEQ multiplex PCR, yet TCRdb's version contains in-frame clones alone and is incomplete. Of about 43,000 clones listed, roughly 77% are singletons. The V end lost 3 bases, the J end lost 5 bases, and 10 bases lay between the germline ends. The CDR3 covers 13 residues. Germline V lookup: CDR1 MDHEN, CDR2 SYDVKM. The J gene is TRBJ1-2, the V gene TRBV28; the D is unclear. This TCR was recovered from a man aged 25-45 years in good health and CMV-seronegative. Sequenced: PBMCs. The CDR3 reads CASSFGSDYGYTF. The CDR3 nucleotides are TGTGCCAGCAGTTTCGGCAGCGATTATGGCTACACCTTC.